This T cell receptor beta chain was sequenced in a study of T cells in Graves' hyperthyroidism and ophthalmopathy. The study, taken as a whole, reports: Most clonotypes that expanded in the thyroid above 0.001 also showed up in blood.

Duration under 3 months, a NOSPECS grade of at least 4, and a Clinical Activity Score of at least 3 characterized the ophthalmopathy patients. TCR beta CDR3 regions were amplified from RNA. First-round RT-PCR targeting the TCR CDR3 was performed with the HTBI primer set. Via MiXCR, TCRdb re-called the multiplex PCR reads, giving one row per CDR3 protein. The repertoire consists of about half a million distinct CDR3 sequences, with just under 20% occurring once and the leading ten covering 40% to 50%. This clonotype appeared a few times. Antigen: not known. Trimming removed 10 bases at V and 4 bases at J, with 14 bases between. The CDR3 extends over 12 amino acids. Germline V gene lookup returns CDR1 MNHNS and CDR2 SASEGT.

This chain connects TRBV6-1 to TRBJ2-7; possible D gene TRBD2, 6 bases. The clonotype originates from a man aged 35-49 years with Graves' ophthalmopathy. What was sequenced was blood. The CDR3 bases are TGTGCCACAACGGGGAGGAGGTACGAGCAGTACTTC. Its protein is CATTGRRYEQYF.